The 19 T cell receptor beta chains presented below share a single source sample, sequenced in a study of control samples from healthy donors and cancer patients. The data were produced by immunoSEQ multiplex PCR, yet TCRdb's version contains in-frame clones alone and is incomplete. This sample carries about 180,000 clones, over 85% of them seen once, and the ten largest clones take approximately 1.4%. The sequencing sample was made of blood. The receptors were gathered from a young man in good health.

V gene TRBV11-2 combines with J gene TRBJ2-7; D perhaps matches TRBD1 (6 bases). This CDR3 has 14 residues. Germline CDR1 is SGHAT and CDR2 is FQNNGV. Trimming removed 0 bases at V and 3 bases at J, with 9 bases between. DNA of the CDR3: TGTGCCAGCAGCTTAGAGCTACAGGGCTACGAGCAGTACTTC. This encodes CASSLELQGYEQYF.

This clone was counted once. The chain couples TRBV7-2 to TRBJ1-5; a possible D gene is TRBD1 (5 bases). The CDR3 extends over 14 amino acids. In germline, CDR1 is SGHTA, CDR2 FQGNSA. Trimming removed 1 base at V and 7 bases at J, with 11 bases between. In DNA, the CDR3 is TGTGCCAGCAGCTTAGGCAGGGATGGCCAGCCCCAGCATTTT. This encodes CASSLGRDGQPQHF.

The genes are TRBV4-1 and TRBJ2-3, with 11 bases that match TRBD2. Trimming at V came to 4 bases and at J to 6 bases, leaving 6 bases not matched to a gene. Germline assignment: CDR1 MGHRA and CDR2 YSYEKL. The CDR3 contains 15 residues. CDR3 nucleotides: TGCGCCAGCAGCCTCGGGGCTAGCGGGAGGGATACGCAGTATTTT. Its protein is CASSLGASGRDTQYF.

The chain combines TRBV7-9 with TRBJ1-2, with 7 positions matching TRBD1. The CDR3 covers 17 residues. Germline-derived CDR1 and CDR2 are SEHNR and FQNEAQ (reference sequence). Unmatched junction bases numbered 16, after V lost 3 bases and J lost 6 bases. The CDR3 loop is CASSFRETTGVFHGYTF. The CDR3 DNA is TGTGCCAGCAGCTTCCGAGAAACCACAGGGGTTTTCCATGGCTACACCTTC.

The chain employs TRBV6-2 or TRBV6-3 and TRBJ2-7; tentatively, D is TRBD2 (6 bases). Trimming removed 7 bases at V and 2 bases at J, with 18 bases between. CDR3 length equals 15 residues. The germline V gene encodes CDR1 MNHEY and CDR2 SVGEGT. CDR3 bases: TGTGCCAGCACCCCAATAGCGGAGTTGACCTACGAGCAGTACTTC. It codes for CASTPIAELTYEQYF.

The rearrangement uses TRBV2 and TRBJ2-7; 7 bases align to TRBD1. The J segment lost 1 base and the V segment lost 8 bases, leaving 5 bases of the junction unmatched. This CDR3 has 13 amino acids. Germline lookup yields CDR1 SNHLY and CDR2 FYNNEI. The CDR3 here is CASSWDSSYEQYF. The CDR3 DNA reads TGTGCCAGCTCCTGGGACAGTTCCTACGAGCAGTACTTC. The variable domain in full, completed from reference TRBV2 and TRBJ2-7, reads EPEVTQTPSHQVTQMGQEVILRCVPISNHLYFYWYRQILGQKVEFLVSFYNNEISEKSEIFDDQFSVERPDGSNFTLKIRSTKLEDSAMYFCASSWDSSYEQYFGPGTRLTVT.

The CDR3 protein is CASRTLAGPPYEQYF. The CDR3 nucleotides read TGTGCCAGTAGGACCTTAGCGGGTCCCCCCTACGAGCAGTACTTC. The J gene is TRBJ2-7, the V gene TRBV19; 7 nucleotides match TRBD2. This CDR3 region has 15 residues. From germline, CDR1 is LNHDA and CDR2 SQIVND (reference sequence). The V segment lost 6 bases and the J segment 2 bases; nucleotides outside the gene matches: 10.

DNA for the CDR3: TGTGCCAGCAGTTTATGGATCGGGGTACAAGAGACCCAGTACTTC. Protein: CASSLWIGVQETQYF. V usage is TRBV7-2 and J usage is TRBJ2-5; tentative D call: TRBD2 (5 bases). The V gene lost 6 bases and the J gene lost 2 bases, with 16 bases spanning the gap. The length of the CDR3 is 15 residues. Germline V gene sequence: CDR1 SGHTA, CDR2 FQGNSA.

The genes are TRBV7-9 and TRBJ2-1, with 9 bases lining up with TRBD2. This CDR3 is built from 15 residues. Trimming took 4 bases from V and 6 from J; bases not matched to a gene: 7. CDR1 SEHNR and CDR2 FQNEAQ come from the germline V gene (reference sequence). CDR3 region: CASSSAPSGINEQFF. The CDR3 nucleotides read TGTGCCAGCAGCTCCGCTCCTAGCGGGATCAATGAGCAGTTCTTC.

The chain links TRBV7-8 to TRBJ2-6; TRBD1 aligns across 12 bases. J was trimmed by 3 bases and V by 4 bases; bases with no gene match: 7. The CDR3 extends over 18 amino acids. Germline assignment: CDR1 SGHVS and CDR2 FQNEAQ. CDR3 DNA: TGTGCCAGCAGCTCTCCGGGACAGGGGGCAGTTGGGGCCAACGTCCTGACTTTC. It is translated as CASSSPGQGAVGANVLTF. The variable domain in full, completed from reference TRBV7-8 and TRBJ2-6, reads GAGVSQSPRYKVAKRGQDVALRCDPISGHVSLFWYQQALGQGPEFLTYFQNEAQLDKSGLPSDRFFAERPEGSVSTLKIQRTQQEDSAVYLCASSSPGQGAVGANVLTFGAGSRLTVL.

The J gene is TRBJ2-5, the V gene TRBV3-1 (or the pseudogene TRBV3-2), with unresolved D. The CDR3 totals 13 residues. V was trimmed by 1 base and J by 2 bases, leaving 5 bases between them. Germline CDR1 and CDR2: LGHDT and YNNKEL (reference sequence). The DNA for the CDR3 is TGTGCCAGCAGCCAAGCCGGGCAAGAGACCCAGTACTTC. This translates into CASSQAGQETQYF.

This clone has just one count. DNA for the CDR3: TGTGCCTGGAGTAGGACGGATAACTATGGCTACACCTTC. This translates into CAWSRTDNYGYTF. The rearrangement uses TRBV30 and TRBJ1-2; no definite D call. Germline-derived CDR1 and CDR2 are GTSNPN and SVGIG (reference sequence). CDR3 size: 13 residues. Deletions cut 2 bases from V and 1 base from J, with 8 bases between.

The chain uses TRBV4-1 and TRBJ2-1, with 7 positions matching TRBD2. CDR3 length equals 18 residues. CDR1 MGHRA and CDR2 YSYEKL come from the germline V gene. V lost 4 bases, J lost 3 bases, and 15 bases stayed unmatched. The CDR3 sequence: CASSPLASGTLIYNEQFF. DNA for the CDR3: TGCGCCAGCAGCCCCCTTGCTAGCGGTACCCTCATCTACAATGAGCAGTTCTTC.

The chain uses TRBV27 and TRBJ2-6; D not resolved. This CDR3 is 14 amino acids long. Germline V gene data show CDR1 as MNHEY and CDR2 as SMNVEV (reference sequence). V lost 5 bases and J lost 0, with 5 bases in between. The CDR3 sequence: CASSAYSGANVLTF. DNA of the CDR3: TGTGCCAGCAGTGCCTACTCTGGGGCCAACGTCCTGACTTTC.

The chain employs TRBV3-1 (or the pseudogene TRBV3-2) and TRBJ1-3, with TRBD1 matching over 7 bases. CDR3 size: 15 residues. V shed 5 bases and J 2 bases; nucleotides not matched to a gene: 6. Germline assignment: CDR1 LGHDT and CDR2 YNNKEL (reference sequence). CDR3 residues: CASSETGSPGNTIYF. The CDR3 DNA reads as TGTGCCAGCAGCGAGACAGGGAGTCCTGGAAACACCATATATTTT.

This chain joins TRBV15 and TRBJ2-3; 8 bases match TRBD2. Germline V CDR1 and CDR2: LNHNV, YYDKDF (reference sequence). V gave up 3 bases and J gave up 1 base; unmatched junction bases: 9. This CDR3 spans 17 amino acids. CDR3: CATSSLPGRGGTDTQYF. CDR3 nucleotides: TGTGCCACCAGCAGCCTTCCGGGGCGGGGGGGCACAGATACGCAGTATTTT.

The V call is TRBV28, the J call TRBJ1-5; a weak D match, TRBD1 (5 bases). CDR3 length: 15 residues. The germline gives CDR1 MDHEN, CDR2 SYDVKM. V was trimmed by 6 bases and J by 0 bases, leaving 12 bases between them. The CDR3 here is CASRSLGASNQPQHF. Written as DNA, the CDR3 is TGTGCCAGCAGGAGCTTAGGGGCTAGCAATCAGCCCCAGCATTTT. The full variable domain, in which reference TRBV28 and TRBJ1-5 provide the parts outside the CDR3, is DVKVTQSSRYLVKRTGEKVFLECVQDMDHENMFWYRQDPGLGLRLIYFSYDVKMKEKGDIPEGYSVSREKKERFSLILESASTNQTSMYLCASRSLGASNQPQHFGDGTRLSIL.

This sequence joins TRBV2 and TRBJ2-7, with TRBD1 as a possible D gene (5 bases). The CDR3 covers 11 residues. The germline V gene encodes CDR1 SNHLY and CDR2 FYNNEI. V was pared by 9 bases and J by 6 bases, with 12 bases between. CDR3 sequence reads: CASQGVREQYF. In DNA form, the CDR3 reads TGTGCCAGTCAAGGGGTACGCGAGCAGTACTTC.

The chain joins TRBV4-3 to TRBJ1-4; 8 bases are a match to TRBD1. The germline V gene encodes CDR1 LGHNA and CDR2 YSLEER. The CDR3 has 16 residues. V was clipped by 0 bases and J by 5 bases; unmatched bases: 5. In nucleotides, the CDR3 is TGCGCCAGCAGCCAAGAGGGAGCAGGGGGCAATGAAAAACTGTTTTTT. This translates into CASSQEGAGGNEKLFF.